This T cell receptor beta chain was observed in a study of T cells in tuberculosis. Study-wide findings and caveats: Active tuberculosis cases were adults; controls were adolescents.

V was clipped by 4 bases and J by 3 bases; unmatched bases: 2. Germline values: CDR1 SNHLY, CDR2 FYNNEI. The CDR3 consists of 14 residues. Profiled with immunoSEQ multiplex PCR; TCRdb holds only in-frame clones, not every one. The sample yields around 33,000 clones, about 90% seen once. At study entry, adolescents had tuberculin skin tests and IGRA screening. Concerning this clone itself: Its antigen remains unidentified.

This TCR was recovered from a donor aged 10-29 years with latent tuberculosis or without tuberculosis infection. Some clones in this sample may be carry-over from other donors' samples. The rearrangement joins TRBV2 to TRBJ2-7; 11 bases map to TRBD2. Sequenced sample: PBMCs. This CDR3 is CASSAGTSGYEQYF. The CDR3 DNA is TGTGCCAGCAGTGCCGGGACTAGCGGCTACGAGCAGTACTTC.